These 20 T cell receptor beta chains share one sample of origin, sequenced in a study of T cell clusters in autoimmune cytopenias. TRB was amplified by touch-down multiplex PCR, primer pools A and B combined. TCRdb re-called the multiplex PCR reads, yielding one record per CDR3 amino acid sequence without DNA. The table for this sample gives fewer than 3,500 distinct CDR3 sequences. TRB was amplified from around 250 ng of peripheral blood genomic DNA per sample. The specimen sequenced was peripheral blood. The receptors come from a human donor with an autoimmune cytopenia, with autoimmune hepatitis or in good health (not recorded which).

Measured by frequency, this clonotype is medium-sized. The chain has TRBV7-2 and TRBJ1-6; TCRdb names TRBD1, which stays unverified in the absence of DNA. Germline lookup yields CDR1 SGHTA and CDR2 FQGNSA. This CDR3 comprises 14 residues. CDR3 in amino acids: CASSLAVTGAPLHF.

Measured by frequency, this clonotype is medium-sized (0.01 to 0.1%). The chain joins TRBV19 to TRBJ2-2; TCRdb returns TRBD1, unconfirmable since there is no DNA. CDR1 LNHDA and CDR2 SQIVND come from the germline V gene (reference sequence). This CDR3 has 14 amino acids. The CDR3 loop is CASNLALNTGELFF. The full variable domain, in which reference TRBV19 and TRBJ2-2 provide the parts outside the CDR3, is DGGITQSPKYLFRKEGQNVTLSCEQNLNHDAMYWYRQDPGQGLRLIYYSQIVNDFQKGDIAEGYSVSREKKESFPLTVTSAQKNPTAFYLCASNLALNTGELFFGEGSRLTVL.

The J gene is TRBJ1-5, the V gene TRBV20-1; TCRdb proposes TRBD1, but this gene call is untestable without DNA. Per the germline V gene, CDR1 is DFQATT and CDR2 is SNEGSKA (reference sequence). The CDR3 contains 16 residues. This chain's CDR3 is CSAASGQWGGAQPQHF.

Judged by frequency, this clonotype is medium-sized (0.01 to 0.1%). The V call is TRBV12-3 or TRBV12-4, the J call TRBJ2-7; the TCRdb call, TRBD2, lacks DNA for checking. The length of the CDR3 is 14 residues. CDR3 region: CASSRLAGDYEQYF.

This clonotype is identified as medium-sized (0.01 to 0.1%) from frequency. This sequence joins TRBV10-3 and TRBJ2-7; TCRdb proposes TRBD1, but this gene call is untestable without DNA. CDR3 length equals 13 residues. From germline, CDR1 is ENHRY and CDR2 SYGVKD. CDR3 protein: CAIREPQEHEQYF.

The chain links TRBV28 to TRBJ2-2. Germline CDR1 MDHEN, CDR2 SYDVKM. The CDR3 is 14 amino acids. CDR3 loop: CASSLLERTGELFF.

This clonotype is called medium-sized based on its frequency. This sequence joins TRBV18 and TRBJ2-6; TCRdb returns TRBD2, unconfirmable since there is no DNA. The CDR3 contains 15 residues. Per the germline V gene, CDR1 is KGHSH and CDR2 is LQKENI. The CDR3 reads CASSPGTIGANVLTF.

The chain carries TRBV5-6 and TRBJ2-7; TCRdb outputs TRBD2, but without DNA this stays unchecked. The germline gives CDR1 SGHDT, CDR2 YYEEEE. The CDR3 length is 15 residues. This CDR3 is CASSGGGGESYEQDF.

The chain carries TRBV20-1 and TRBJ2-5; there is no DNA to check the TCRdb D call of TRBD2. Germline V CDR1 and CDR2: DFQATT, SNEGSKA (reference sequence). The CDR3 sequence is 14 residues long. The CDR3 loop reads CSAGGAGGRETQYF.

The rearrangement links TRBV2 to TRBJ1-3. CDR3 length: 12 residues. Germline lookup yields CDR1 SNHLY and CDR2 FYNNEI. The CDR3 here is CASSEFGNTIYF.

This clonotype ranks as medium-sized in terms of frequency. This chain connects TRBV20-1 to TRBJ2-1; TCRdb's D call of TRBD1 is untestable without DNA. The germline gives CDR1 DFQATT, CDR2 SNEGSKA (reference sequence). The CDR3 consists of 15 residues. CDR3 residues: CSARDFQGAVDEQFF.

Frequency places this clonotype as medium-sized. The CDR3 spells CASRPTGTNPVHTQYF. This sequence joins TRBV6-5 and TRBJ2-3; TCRdb picks TRBD1, but there is no DNA to check that call. CDR1 is MNHEY and CDR2 is SVGAGI in the germline V gene. This CDR3 comprises 16 residues.

By frequency, this clonotype registers medium-sized. The rearrangement links TRBV30 to TRBJ2-5; without DNA, the TCRdb call of TRBD2 cannot be checked. This CDR3 is built from 16 residues. Looked up from germline, CDR1 is GTSNPN and CDR2 is SVGIG (reference sequence). CDR3 in amino acids: CAWSGGLILRQETQYF.

The chain joins TRBV4-1 to TRBJ2-1; the D call from TCRdb, TRBD1, cannot be confirmed without DNA. The CDR3 consists of 12 residues. Germline CDR1 MGHRA, CDR2 YSYEKL. The CDR3 spells CASSGTGVEQFF.

The gene calls are TRBV7-9 and TRBJ2-1; TCRdb indicates TRBD2, and absent DNA this call remains unverified. CDR3 length: 16 residues. CDR1 is SEHNR and CDR2 is FQNEAQ in the germline V gene (reference sequence). CDR3 sequence: CASSLNGRPNNNEQFF.

This clonotype ranks as hyperexpanded in terms of frequency. The CDR3 loop is CASSFRGQGTQYF. The chain recombines TRBV27 with TRBJ2-5; the D gene TCRdb calls, TRBD1, cannot be checked with no DNA. CDR1 is MNHEY, CDR2 SMNVEV, per germline (reference sequence). The length of the CDR3 is 13 residues.

The genes are TRBV11-1 and TRBJ1-5; the D call from TCRdb, TRBD1, cannot be confirmed without DNA. The CDR3 runs to 15 residues. Per germline, CDR1 SGHAT and CDR2 FQDESV (reference sequence). This CDR3 reads CASSTGKGGFQPQHF.

This clonotype is called medium-sized based on its frequency. The rearrangement links TRBV6-1 to TRBJ2-7; as DNA is missing, the TRBD1 call by TCRdb cannot be tested. This CDR3 has 14 residues. CDR1 and CDR2 (germline): MNHNS, SASEGT. The CDR3 loop reads CASSEGGLSYEQYF.

CDR3 residues: CASSLQGYYGYTF. The rearrangement links TRBV7-2 to TRBJ1-2; the D gene TCRdb calls, TRBD1, cannot be checked with no DNA. This CDR3 region has 13 residues. CDR1 is SGHTA, CDR2 FQGNSA, per germline.

The chain is built from TRBV2 and TRBJ2-3. The germline gives CDR1 SNHLY, CDR2 FYNNEI. This CDR3 contains 13 residues. CDR3 protein: CASNGLRTDTQYF. The full variable domain, completed using reference TRBV2 and TRBJ2-3, is EPEVTQTPSHQVTQMGQEVILRCVPISNHLYFYWYRQILGQKVEFLVSFYNNEISEKSEIFDDQFSVERPDGSNFTLKIRSTKLEDSAMYFCASNGLRTDTQYFGPGTRLTVL.